The 3 T cell receptor beta chains below come from one sample, sequenced in a study of regulatory T cells in long-lasting Graves disease. With iRepertoire HTBI primers and Arm-PCR of CDR3 regions, TCR beta libraries were built. Via MiXCR, TCRdb re-called the multiplex PCR reads, giving one row per CDR3 protein. This table has 440,000 or so distinct CDR3 sequences, 16% appearing once. Time point described: newly diagnosed GD, antithyroid drugs for less than 3 months. From PBMCs, RNA was extracted and then used to make the TCR library. This same sample was also part of a study on T cells in Graves' hyperthyroidism and ophthalmopathy.

The material sequenced was peripheral blood mononuclear cells (PBMCs), taken at new diagnosis, from a patient treated with antithyroid drugs. The receptors here all came from a woman in her twenties or thirties with Graves disease.

Turning to this clonotype: This could be a read error, since a much larger clone is one nucleotide away. V gene TRBV27 combines with J gene TRBJ1-2; maybe TRBD1 (5 bases). The V gene lost 2 bases and the J gene lost 4 bases, with 14 bases spanning the gap. This CDR3 spans 15 amino acids. Germline V gives CDR1 MNHEY, CDR2 SMNVEV (reference sequence). CDR3 sequence: CASSLKGVLSYGYTF. The CDR3 coding sequence is TGTGCCAGCAGTTTAAAAGGGGTTCTAAGCTATGGCTACACCTTC.

Details on this clonotype: A clone one base away is much larger, so this may be a read error. The conserved final phenylalanine or tryptophan is absent from the CDR3, which likely points to a read error. V gene TRBV11-2 combines with J gene TRBJ2-3, with TRBD2 matching 11 bases. V was clipped by 7 bases and J by 4 bases; unmatched bases: 10. Germline V gene sequence: CDR1 SGHAT, CDR2 FQNNGV. CDR3 size: 16 residues. The DNA of the CDR3 is TGTGCCAGCACCCATCCGACTAGCGGGACTCCAGATACGCAGTATCTT. Its protein product is CASTHPTSGTPDTQYL.

This clonotype was detected many times. This chain links TRBV29-1 with TRBJ2-1; 10 bases agree with TRBD2. CDR1 SQVTM and CDR2 ANQGSEA come from the germline V gene. V was clipped by 7 bases and J by 2 bases; unmatched bases: 5. CDR3 length: 14 amino acids. CDR3 residues: CSGRLAGTYNEQFF. DNA for the CDR3: TGCAGCGGGAGACTAGCGGGTACCTACAATGAGCAGTTCTTC.